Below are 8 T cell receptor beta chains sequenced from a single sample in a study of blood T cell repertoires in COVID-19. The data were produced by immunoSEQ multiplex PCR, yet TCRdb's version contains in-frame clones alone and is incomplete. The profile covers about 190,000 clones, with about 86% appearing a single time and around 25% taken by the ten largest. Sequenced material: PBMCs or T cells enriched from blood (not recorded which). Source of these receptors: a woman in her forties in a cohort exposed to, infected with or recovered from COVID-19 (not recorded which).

The CDR3 DNA reads TGTGCCAGCAGTGAGGATCAAGGGGTAGGAGGCTACACCTTC. Amino acids: CASSEDQGVGGYTF. The V and J genes are TRBV2 and TRBJ1-2; a possible D gene is TRBD1 (5 bases). Germline CDR1 is SNHLY and CDR2 is FYNNEI. V was cut by 3 bases and J by 8 bases, with 16 bases left in between. This CDR3 is 14 amino acids long.

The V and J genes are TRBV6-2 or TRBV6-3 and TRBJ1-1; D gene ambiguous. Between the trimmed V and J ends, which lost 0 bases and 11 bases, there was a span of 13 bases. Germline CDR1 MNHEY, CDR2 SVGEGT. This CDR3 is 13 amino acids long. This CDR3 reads CASSYSEGSGAFF. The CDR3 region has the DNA TGTGCCAGCAGTTACTCGGAGGGATCGGGGGCTTTCTTT.

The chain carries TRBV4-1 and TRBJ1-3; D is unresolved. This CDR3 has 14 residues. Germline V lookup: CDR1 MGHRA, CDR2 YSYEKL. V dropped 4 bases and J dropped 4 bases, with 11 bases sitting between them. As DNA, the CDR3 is TGCGCCAGCAGCCCCTGGACTTTGGGAAACACCATATATTTT. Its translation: CASSPWTLGNTIYF.

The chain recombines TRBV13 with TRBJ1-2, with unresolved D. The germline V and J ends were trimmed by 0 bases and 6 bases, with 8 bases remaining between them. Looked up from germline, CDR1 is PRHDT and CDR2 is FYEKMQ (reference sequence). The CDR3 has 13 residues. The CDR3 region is CASSLGGRDGYTF. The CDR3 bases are TGTGCCAGCAGCTTAGGAGGGAGGGATGGCTACACCTTC.

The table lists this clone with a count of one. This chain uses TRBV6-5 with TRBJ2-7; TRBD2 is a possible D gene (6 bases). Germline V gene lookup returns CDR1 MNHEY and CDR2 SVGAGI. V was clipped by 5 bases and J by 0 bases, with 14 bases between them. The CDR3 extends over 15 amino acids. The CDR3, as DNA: TGTGCCAGCAGTCCCCCCTCCGGGGGCTCCTACGAGCAGTACTTC. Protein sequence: CASSPPSGGSYEQYF.

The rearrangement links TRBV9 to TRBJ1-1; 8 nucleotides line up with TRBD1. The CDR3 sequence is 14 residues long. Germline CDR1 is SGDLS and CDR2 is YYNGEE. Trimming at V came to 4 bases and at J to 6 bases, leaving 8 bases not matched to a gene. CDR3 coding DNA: TGTGCCAGCAGCCCCCGGACAGGGCACGCTGAAGCTTTCTTT. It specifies CASSPRTGHAEAFF.

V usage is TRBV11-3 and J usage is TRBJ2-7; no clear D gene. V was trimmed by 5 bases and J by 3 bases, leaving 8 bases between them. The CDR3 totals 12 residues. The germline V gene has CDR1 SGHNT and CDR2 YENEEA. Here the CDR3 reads CASSGRLYEQYF. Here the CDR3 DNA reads TGTGCCAGCAGCGGCAGGCTCTACGAGCAGTACTTC.

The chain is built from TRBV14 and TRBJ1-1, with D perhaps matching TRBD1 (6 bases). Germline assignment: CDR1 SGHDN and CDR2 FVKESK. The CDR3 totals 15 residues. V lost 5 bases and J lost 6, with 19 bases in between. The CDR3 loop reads CASSEPKTGYPEAFF. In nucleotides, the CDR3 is TGTGCCAGCAGCGAACCGAAGACAGGCTATCCTGAAGCTTTCTTT.